The 5 T cell receptor beta chains given below trace back to one sample, sequenced in a study of shared clonotypes between healthy human individuals. Sequenced by immunoSEQ multiplex PCR; TCRdb stores in-frame clones only, minus some. Found here are over a million clones, around 78% of them singletons; the top ten hold around 0.61%. The specimen sequenced was memory CD4+ T cells from PBMCs. This sample's subset: CD45RA-negative fraction. These receptors originate from a man between 18 and 35 years old in good health. Some clones in this sample may be carry-over from other donors' samples.

This clone showed up just a few times. This sequence joins TRBV6-5 and TRBJ1-2; D gene unclear. The CDR3 sequence is 14 residues long. Germline V CDR1 and CDR2: MNHEY, SVGAGI. V was shortened by 6 bases and J by 7 bases, with 18 bases between the two germline ends. CDR3 in amino acids: CASRLAGPTSGYTF. The CDR3, as DNA: TGTGCCAGCAGATTGGCCGGGCCAACGTCTGGCTACACCTTC.

V is TRBV7-2 and J is TRBJ2-4; 8 nucleotides align to TRBD2. Germline lookup yields CDR1 SGHTA and CDR2 FQGNSA. V was pared by 2 bases and J by 6 bases, with 0 bases of the junction left unmatched. The CDR3 has 13 residues. CDR3 coding DNA: TGTGCCAGCAGCTTAAGCGGGAGAAACATTCAGTACTTC. This gives the protein CASSLSGRNIQYF.

The J gene is TRBJ2-7, the V gene TRBV7-3; 8 nucleotides line up with TRBD1. Trimming removed 5 bases from V and 3 bases from J; junction bases left unmatched: 6. Per the germline V gene, CDR1 is SGHTA and CDR2 is FQGTGA. CDR3 length equals 14 residues. The CDR3 sequence is CASSLYGQGYEQYF. The CDR3 DNA follows: TGTGCCAGCAGCCTCTACGGACAGGGCTACGAGCAGTACTTC. Supplemented by reference TRBV7-3 and TRBJ2-7, the full variable domain reads GAGVSQTPSNKVTEKGKYVELRCDPISGHTALYWYRQSLGQGPEFLIYFQGTGAADDSGLPNDRFFAVRPEGSVSTLKIQRTERGDSAVYLCASSLYGQGYEQYFGPGTRLTVT.

This chain connects TRBV28 to TRBJ2-7; TRBD2 matches at 12 bases. CDR1 is MDHEN, CDR2 SYDVKM, per germline. V lost 5 bases, J lost 3 bases, and 5 bases stayed unmatched. The CDR3 has 15 amino acids. CDR3 region: CASSPASGRGYEQYF. DNA for the CDR3: TGTGCCAGCAGTCCGGCTAGCGGGAGGGGCTACGAGCAGTACTTC. Based on the CDR3 plus reference TRBV28 and TRBJ2-7, the full variable domain is DVKVTQSSRYLVKRTGEKVFLECVQDMDHENMFWYRQDPGLGLRLIYFSYDVKMKEKGDIPEGYSVSREKKERFSLILESASTNQTSMYLCASSPASGRGYEQYFGPGTRLTVT.

This clone was seen more than once but under ten times. The rearrangement links TRBV7-9 to TRBJ2-2; D possibly corresponds to TRBD1 (5 bases). V was pared by 6 bases and J by 7 bases, with 12 bases between. CDR1 is SEHNR, CDR2 FQNEAQ, per germline (reference sequence). The CDR3 sequence is 13 residues long. CDR3 DNA sequence: TGTGCCAGCAGGATTAAAGGGGTCGGGGAGCTGTTTTTT. Its translation: CASRIKGVGELFF. Together with reference TRBV7-9 and TRBJ2-2, the CDR3 gives the full variable domain: DTGVSQNPRHKITKRGQNVTFRCDPISEHNRLYWYRQTLGQGPEFLTYFQNEAQLEKSRLLSDRFSAERPKGSFSTLEIQRTEQGDSAMYLCASRIKGVGELFFGEGSRLTVL.